Given below is one T cell receptor beta chain in context. Antigen: not known. At the DNA level, this CDR3 is encoded by other sequences in the same sample as well. The data belong to a study of shared clonotypes between healthy human individuals. General study points: Investigators expected sequencing depth to affect clonotype sharing among donors.

An even split of each subset's genomic DNA across several immunoSEQ plates was performed. Here immunoSEQ multiplex PCR was the method, and the copy in TCRdb shows in-frame clones only, minus some. The data show roughly 1,000,000 clones, around 82% seen once. Adult donors, all healthy and HIV-negative, had no recent acute infections or vaccinations. CDR1 and CDR2 from the germline V gene are LGHNA and YNFKEQ. V was clipped by 1 base and J by 4 bases; unmatched bases: 4. The CDR3 loop spans 16 amino acids. The sequencing input was memory CD4+ T cells from PBMCs. This sample's subset: CD45RA-negative fraction. The rearrangement links TRBV4-2 to TRBJ2-3; TRBD2 matches at 11 bases. The receptor's source is a man between 18 and 29 years old in good health. Some clones in this sample may be carry-over from other donors' samples. The chain's CDR3 is CASSQVVAGGPDTQYF. CDR3 nucleotides: TGTGCCAGCAGCCAAGTGGTAGCGGGAGGGCCAGATACGCAGTATTTT.